A single sample is the source of the 4 T cell receptor beta chains below, sequenced in a study of T cell repertoires in cytomegalovirus infection. MiXCR, run by TCRdb on the reads, gives a single entry per CDR3 protein. In the table there are 740,000 or so distinct CDR3 sequences, 35% of which are singletons. Material: PBMCs. All receptors come from a human donor in good health (CMV status not recorded). Some clones in this sample may be carry-over from other donors' samples.

This clonotype has a handful of counts. V gene TRBV6-5 combines with J gene TRBJ2-7, with D possibly matching TRBD1 (5 bases). This CDR3 is 13 amino acids long. The germline V and J ends were trimmed by 7 bases and 6 bases, with 16 bases remaining between them. The germline CDR1 and CDR2 sequences are MNHEY and SVGAGI. CDR3 loop: CASTVAGLGEQYF. In DNA form, the CDR3 reads TGTGCCAGCACCGTAGCAGGGCTCGGCGAGCAGTACTTC.

The chain uses TRBV7-8 and TRBJ2-2, with a tentative D call TRBD1 (6 bases). Trimming cost V 4 bases and J 1 base, with 7 bases left between them. The CDR3 totals 14 residues. Germline CDR1 is SGHVS and CDR2 is FQNEAQ. The CDR3 reads CASSSTGNTGELFF. For the CDR3, the DNA is TGTGCCAGCAGCTCGACAGGGAACACCGGGGAGCTGTTTTTT. Full variable domain (outside the CDR3, taken from reference TRBV7-8 and TRBJ2-2): GAGVSQSPRYKVAKRGQDVALRCDPISGHVSLFWYQQALGQGPEFLTYFQNEAQLDKSGLPSDRFFAERPEGSVSTLKIQRTQQEDSAVYLCASSSTGNTGELFFGEGSRLTVL.

This clonotype has more than one count but fewer than ten. The J gene is TRBJ1-2, the V gene TRBV7-2, with D uncertain. This CDR3 comprises 11 residues. Looked up from germline, CDR1 is SGHTA and CDR2 is FQGNSA. Deletions cut 6 bases from V and 6 bases from J, with 8 bases between. The CDR3 sequence: CASRPRDGYTF. The CDR3, as DNA: TGTGCCAGCAGACCGCGGGATGGCTACACCTTC. The entire variable domain, with the rest obtained from reference TRBV7-2 and TRBJ1-2, is as follows: GAGVSQSPSNKVTEKGKDVELRCDPISGHTALYWYRQSLGQGLEFLIYFQGNSAPDKSGLPSDRFSAERTGGSVSTLTIQRTQQEDSAVYLCASRPRDGYTFGSGTRLTVV.

The chain has TRBV11-2 and TRBJ2-4; weak D call: TRBD1 (5 bases). There are 13 residues in the CDR3. Germline CDR1 is SGHAT and CDR2 is FQNNGV. Trimming left V 1 base short and J 8 bases short, with 9 bases between. The CDR3 DNA is TGTGCCAGCAGCTTAGGTGTAGGGGACATTCAGTACTTC. Amino acids: CASSLGVGDIQYF. Using reference TRBV11-2 and TRBJ2-4 for the parts outside the CDR3, the full variable domain is EAGVAQSPRYKIIEKRQSVAFWCNPISGHATLYWYQQILGQGPKLLIQFQNNGVVDDSQLPKDRFSAERLKGVDSTLKIQPAKLEDSAVYLCASSLGVGDIQYFGAGTRLSVL.